Below, one T cell receptor (beta chain) is given with its context. This specimen comes from a study of immune evolution from preneoplasia to lung adenocarcinoma. Profiled with immunoSEQ multiplex PCR; TCRdb holds only in-frame clones, not every one. The sample holds around 39,000 clones, 65% to 75% seen once. Each case's diagnosis was confirmed by two pathologists on H&E. The sample was FFPE invasive lung adenocarcinoma tissue. This receptor was identified in a person in their 60s with lung adenocarcinoma.

As DNA, the CDR3 is TGTGCCAGCAGTCCCGGGTCCTTCCCCGGCAATCAGCCCCAGCATTTT. Protein product: CASSPGSFPGNQPQHF. V usage is TRBV6-6 and J usage is TRBJ1-5, with D unresolved. V was trimmed by 5 bases and J by 2 bases, leaving 16 bases between them. This CDR3 comprises 16 residues. Germline CDR1 reads MNHNY; CDR2 reads SVGAGI (reference sequence).